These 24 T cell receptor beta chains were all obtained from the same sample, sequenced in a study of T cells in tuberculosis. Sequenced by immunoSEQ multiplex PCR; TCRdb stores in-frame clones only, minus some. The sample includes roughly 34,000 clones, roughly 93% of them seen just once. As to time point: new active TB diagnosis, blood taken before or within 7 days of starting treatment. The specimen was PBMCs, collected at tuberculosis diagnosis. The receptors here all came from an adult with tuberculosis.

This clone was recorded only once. CDR3 loop: CASGKGVQETQYF. CDR3 sequence (DNA): TGTGCCAGCGGTAAGGGAGTTCAAGAGACCCAGTACTTC. The chain is built from TRBV28 and TRBJ2-5; D might be TRBD2 (5 bases). The CDR3 length is 13 residues. Germline-derived CDR1 and CDR2 are MDHEN and SYDVKM. Trimming removed 8 bases at V and 2 bases at J, with 12 bases between.

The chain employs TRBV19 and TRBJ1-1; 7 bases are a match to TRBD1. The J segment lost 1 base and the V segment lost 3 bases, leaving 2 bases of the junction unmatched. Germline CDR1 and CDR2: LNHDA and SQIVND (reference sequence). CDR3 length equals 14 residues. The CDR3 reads CASSIGTANTEAFF. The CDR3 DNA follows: TGTGCCAGTAGTATCGGGACAGCGAACACTGAAGCTTTCTTT.

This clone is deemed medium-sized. CDR3 sequence reads: CASRGQGSYEQYF. For the CDR3, the DNA is TGTGCCAGCAGGGGACAGGGGTCCTACGAGCAGTACTTC. The rearrangement links TRBV25-1 to TRBJ2-7, with 10 positions matching TRBD1. The CDR3 spans 13 residues. Per the germline V gene, CDR1 is MGHDK and CDR2 is SYGVNS. The V gene end was trimmed by 6 bases and the J gene end by 1 base; junction bases not matched to a gene: 0.

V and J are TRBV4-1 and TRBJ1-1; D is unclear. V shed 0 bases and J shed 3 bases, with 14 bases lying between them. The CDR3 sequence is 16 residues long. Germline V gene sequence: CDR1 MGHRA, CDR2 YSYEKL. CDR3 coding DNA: TGCGCCAGCAGCCAAGAATTGGACTACACCTACACTGAAGCTTTCTTT. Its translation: CASSQELDYTYTEAFF.

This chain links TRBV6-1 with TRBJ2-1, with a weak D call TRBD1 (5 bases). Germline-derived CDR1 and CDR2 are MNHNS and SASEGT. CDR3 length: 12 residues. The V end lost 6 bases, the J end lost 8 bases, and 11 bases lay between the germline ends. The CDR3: CASSLDRDEQFF. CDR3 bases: TGTGCCAGCAGCCTTGACAGAGATGAGCAGTTCTTC.

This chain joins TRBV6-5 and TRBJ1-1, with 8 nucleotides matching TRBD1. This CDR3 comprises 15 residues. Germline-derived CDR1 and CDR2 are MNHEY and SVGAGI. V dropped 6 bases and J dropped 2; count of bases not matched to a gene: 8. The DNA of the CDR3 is TGTGCCAGCAGCCCTCACACAGGGGGTAACACTGAAGCTTTCTTT. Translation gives CASSPHTGGNTEAFF.

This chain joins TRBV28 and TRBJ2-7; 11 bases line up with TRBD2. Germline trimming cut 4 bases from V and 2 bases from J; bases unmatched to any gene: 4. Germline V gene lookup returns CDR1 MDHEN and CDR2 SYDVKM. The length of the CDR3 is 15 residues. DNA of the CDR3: TGTGCCAGCAGTTCTCCGACTAGCGGGGCCTACGAGCAGTACTTC. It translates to CASSSPTSGAYEQYF.

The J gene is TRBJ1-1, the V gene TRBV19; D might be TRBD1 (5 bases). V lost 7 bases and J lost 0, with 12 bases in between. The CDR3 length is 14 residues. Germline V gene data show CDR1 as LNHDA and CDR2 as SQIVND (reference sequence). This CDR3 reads CASKPGRVNTEAFF. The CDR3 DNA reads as TGTGCCAGTAAACCGGGCAGGGTGAACACTGAAGCTTTCTTT.

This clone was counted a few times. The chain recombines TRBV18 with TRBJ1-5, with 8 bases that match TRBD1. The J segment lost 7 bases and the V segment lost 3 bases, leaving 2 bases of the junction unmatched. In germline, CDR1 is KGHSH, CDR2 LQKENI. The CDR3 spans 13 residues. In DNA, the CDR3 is TGTGCCAGCTCACCGGGACAGGACCAGCCCCAGCATTTT. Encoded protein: CASSPGQDQPQHF.

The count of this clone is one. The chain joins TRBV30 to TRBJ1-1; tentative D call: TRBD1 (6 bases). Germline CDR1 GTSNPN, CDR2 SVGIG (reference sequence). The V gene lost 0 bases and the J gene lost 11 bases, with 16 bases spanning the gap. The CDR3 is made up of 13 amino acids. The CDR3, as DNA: TGTGCCTGGAGTGTGAAGGGGACAATATCGGCTTTCTTT. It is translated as CAWSVKGTISAFF.

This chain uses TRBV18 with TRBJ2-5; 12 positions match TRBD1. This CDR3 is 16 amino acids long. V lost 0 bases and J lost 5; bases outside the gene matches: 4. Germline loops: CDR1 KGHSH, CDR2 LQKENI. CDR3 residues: CASSPPGQGARETQYF. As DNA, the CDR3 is TGTGCCAGCTCACCACCGGGACAGGGGGCACGGGAGACCCAGTACTTC.

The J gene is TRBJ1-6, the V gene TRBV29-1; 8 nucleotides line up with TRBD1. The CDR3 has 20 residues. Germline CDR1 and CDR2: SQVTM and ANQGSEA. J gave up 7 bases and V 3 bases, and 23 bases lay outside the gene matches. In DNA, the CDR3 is TGCAGCGTTGAGAAGTATGTTTCCGGACAGGGATGGAATGTAAATTCACCCCTCCACTTT. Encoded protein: CSVEKYVSGQGWNVNSPLHF.

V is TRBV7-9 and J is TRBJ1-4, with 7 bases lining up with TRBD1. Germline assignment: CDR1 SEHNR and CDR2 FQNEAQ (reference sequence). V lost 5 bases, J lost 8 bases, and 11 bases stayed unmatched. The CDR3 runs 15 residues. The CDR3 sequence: CASSEGDRVQEKLFF. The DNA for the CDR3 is TGTGCCAGCAGCGAGGGAGACAGGGTACAAGAAAAACTGTTTTTT.

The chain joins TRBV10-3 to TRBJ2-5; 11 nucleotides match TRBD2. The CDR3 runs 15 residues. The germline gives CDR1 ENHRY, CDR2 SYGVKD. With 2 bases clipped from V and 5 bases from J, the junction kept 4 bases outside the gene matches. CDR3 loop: CAISEAPSGGETQYF. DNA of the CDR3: TGTGCCATCAGTGAGGCACCTAGCGGGGGGGAGACCCAGTACTTC.

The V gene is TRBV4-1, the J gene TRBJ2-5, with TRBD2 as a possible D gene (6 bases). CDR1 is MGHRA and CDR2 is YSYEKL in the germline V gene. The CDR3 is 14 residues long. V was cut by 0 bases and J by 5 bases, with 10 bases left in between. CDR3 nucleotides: TGCGCCAGCAGCCAAGAGGTGGGAGGCGAGACCCAGTACTTC. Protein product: CASSQEVGGETQYF.

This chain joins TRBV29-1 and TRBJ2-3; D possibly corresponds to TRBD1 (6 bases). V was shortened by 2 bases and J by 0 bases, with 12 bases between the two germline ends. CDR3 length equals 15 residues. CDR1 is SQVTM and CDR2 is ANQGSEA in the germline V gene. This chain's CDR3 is CSVEPLGASTDTQYF. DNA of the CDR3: TGCAGCGTTGAACCTTTGGGGGCGAGCACAGATACGCAGTATTTT.

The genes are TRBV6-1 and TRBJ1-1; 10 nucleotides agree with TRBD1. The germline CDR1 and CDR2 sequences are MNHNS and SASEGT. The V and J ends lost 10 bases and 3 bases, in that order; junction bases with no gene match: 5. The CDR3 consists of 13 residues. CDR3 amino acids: CAIRTGGDTEAFF. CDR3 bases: TGTGCCATCAGGACAGGGGGAGACACTGAAGCTTTCTTT.

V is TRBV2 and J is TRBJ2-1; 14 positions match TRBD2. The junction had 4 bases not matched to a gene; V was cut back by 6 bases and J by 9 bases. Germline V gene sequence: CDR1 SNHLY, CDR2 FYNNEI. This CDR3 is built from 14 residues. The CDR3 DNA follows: TGTGCCAGCAGAGGGACTAGCGGGGGTTTTGAGCAGTTCTTC. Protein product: CASRGTSGGFEQFF.

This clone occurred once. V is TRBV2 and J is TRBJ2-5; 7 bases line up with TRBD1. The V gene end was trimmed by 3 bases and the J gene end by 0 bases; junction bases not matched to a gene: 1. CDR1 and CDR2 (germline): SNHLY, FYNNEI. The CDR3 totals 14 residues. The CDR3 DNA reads TGTGCCAGCAGTGAGGGACAGTACCAAGAGACCCAGTACTTC. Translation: CASSEGQYQETQYF.

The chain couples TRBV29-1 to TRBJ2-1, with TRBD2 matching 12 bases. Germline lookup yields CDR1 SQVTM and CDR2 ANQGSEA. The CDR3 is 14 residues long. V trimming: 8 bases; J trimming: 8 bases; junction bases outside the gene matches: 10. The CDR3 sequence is CSTLTSGSMDEQFF. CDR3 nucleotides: TGCAGCACCCTGACTAGCGGGAGTATGGATGAGCAGTTCTTC.

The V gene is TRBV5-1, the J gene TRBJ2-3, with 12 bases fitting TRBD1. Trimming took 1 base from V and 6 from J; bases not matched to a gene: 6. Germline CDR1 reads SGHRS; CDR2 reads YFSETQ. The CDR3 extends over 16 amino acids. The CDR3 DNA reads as TGCGCCAGCAGCTTGTCGGGGACAGGGGGCGATGATACGCAGTATTTT. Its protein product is CASSLSGTGGDDTQYF. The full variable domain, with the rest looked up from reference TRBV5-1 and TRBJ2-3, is KAGVTQTPRYLIKTRGQQVTLSCSPISGHRSVSWYQQTPGQGLQFLFEYFSETQRNKGNFPGRFSGRQFSNSRSEMNVSTLELGDSALYLCASSLSGTGGDDTQYFGPGTRLTVL.

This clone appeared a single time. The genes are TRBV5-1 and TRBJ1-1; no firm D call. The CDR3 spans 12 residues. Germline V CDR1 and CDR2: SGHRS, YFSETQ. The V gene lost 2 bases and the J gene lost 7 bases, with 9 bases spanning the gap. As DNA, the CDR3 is TGCGCCAGCAGCTTAGACACCATTGAAGCTTTCTTT. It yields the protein CASSLDTIEAFF.

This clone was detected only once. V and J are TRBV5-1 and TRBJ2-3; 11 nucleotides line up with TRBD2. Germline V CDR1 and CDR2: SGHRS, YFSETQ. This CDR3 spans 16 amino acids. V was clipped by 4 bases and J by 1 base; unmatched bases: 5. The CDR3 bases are TGCGCCAGCAGCGGAGGACTAGCGGGTGGCACAGATACGCAGTATTTT. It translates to CASSGGLAGGTDTQYF.

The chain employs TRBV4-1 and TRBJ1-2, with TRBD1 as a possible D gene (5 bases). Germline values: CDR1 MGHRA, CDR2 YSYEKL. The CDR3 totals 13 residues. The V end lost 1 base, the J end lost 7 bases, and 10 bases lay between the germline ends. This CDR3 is CASSQAGISGYTF. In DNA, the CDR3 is TGCGCCAGCAGCCAAGCAGGGATAAGTGGCTACACCTTC.